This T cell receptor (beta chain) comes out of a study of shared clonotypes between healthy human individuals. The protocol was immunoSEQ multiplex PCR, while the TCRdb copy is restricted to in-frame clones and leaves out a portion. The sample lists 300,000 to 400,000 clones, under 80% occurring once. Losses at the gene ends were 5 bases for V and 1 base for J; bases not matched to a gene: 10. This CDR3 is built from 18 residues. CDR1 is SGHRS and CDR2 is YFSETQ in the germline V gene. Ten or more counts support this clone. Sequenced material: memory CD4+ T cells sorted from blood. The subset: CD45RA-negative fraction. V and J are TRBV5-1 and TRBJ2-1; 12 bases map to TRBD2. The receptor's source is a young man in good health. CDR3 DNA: TGCGCCAGCAGTACCGGGACTAGCGGGCCACCTTCCTACAATGAGCAGTTCTTC. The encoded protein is CASSTGTSGPPSYNEQFF.